This T cell receptor beta chain was observed in a study of blood T cell repertoires in COVID-19. Trimming removed 2 bases from V and 5 bases from J; junction bases left unmatched: 8. The CDR3 loop spans 15 amino acids. CDR1 is SGHDT and CDR2 is YYEEEE in the germline V gene. TCRdb keeps only in-frame clones here, not all; method: immunoSEQ multiplex PCR. The table shows 400,000 to 450,000 clones, with about 87% occurring only once. This sequence was found in a woman aged 50 to 60 with COVID-19, enrolled during active disease. This chain uses TRBV5-6 with TRBJ1-2, with 8 bases identical to TRBD1. Material: peripheral blood. The CDR3 coding sequence is TGTGCCAGCAGCTTTCCCCAGGGGGCAGGTTATGGCTACACCTTC. Its translation: CASSFPQGAGYGYTF.